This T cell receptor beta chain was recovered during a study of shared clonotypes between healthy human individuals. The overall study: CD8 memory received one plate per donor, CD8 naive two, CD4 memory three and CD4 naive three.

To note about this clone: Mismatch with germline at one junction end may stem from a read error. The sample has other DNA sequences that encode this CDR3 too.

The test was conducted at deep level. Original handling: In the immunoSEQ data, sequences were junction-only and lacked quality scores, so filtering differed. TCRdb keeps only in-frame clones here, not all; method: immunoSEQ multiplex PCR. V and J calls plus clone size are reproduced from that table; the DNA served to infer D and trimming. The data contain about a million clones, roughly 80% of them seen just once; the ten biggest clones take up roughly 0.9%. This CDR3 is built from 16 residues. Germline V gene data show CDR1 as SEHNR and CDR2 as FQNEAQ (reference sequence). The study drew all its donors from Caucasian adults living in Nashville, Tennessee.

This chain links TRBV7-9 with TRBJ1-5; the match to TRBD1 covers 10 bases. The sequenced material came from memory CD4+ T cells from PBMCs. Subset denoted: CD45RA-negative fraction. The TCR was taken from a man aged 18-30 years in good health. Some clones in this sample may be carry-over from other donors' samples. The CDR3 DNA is TGTGCCAGCAGCTCCGATCGGACAGGGGGTAGTCAGCCACAGCATTTT. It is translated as CASSSDRTGGSQPQHF.